These 7 T cell receptor beta chains came from one sample sequenced in a study of shared clonotypes between healthy human individuals. Sequencing used immunoSEQ multiplex PCR; TCRdb keeps in-frame clones, though not all of them. Of about 2 million clones in the sample, 85% to 95% were seen once. Sample: naive CD4+ T cells sorted from blood. The subset denotes: CD45RA+ positively selected. These receptors were collected from a man aged 18 to 29 in good health.

The V and J genes are TRBV7-9 and TRBJ2-1, with D perhaps TRBD2 (6 bases). This CDR3 region has 16 residues. Deletions cut 1 base from V and 3 bases from J, with 13 bases between. Germline V gene lookup returns CDR1 SEHNR and CDR2 FQNEAQ (reference sequence). DNA of the CDR3: TGTGCCAGCAGCTTAGGAGAGACTAGGTTCTACAATGAGCAGTTCTTC. Translated: CASSLGETRFYNEQFF.

This chain joins TRBV11-2 and TRBJ2-7; D not resolved. Germline CDR1 and CDR2: SGHAT and FQNNGV. V was trimmed by 4 bases and J by 2 bases, leaving 12 bases between them. There are 14 residues in the CDR3. The CDR3, as DNA: TGTGCCAGCAGCTCGACCGGTACACCCTACGAGCAGTACTTC. This gives the protein CASSSTGTPYEQYF.

Details on this clone: Other DNA sequences from this sample encode an identical CDR3 as well. Here the CDR3 reads CASSPLNQPQHF. The CDR3 nucleotides are TGTGCCAGCAGCCCCCTTAATCAGCCCCAGCATTTT. The V gene is TRBV27, the J gene TRBJ1-5; D uncertain. V lost 6 bases to trimming and J lost 4 bases, with 7 bases between them. CDR1 is MNHEY and CDR2 is SMNVEV in the germline V gene (reference sequence). This CDR3 has 12 amino acids.

The chain uses TRBV5-1 and TRBJ1-3; D unresolved. V lost 0 bases to trimming and J lost 0 bases, with 10 bases between them. Germline V gene sequence: CDR1 SGHRS, CDR2 YFSETQ. The CDR3 runs 16 residues. The DNA for the CDR3 is TGCGCCAGCAGCTTGGCCGGGGAGGCCTCTGGAAACACCATATATTTT. Translation gives CASSLAGEASGNTIYF.

This clone was seen once. The CDR3 sequence: CASSLRGFSTNEKLFF. In nucleotides, the CDR3 is TGTGCCAGCAGTTTACGAGGATTTAGCACTAATGAAAAACTGTTTTTT. V gene TRBV28 combines with J gene TRBJ1-4; no clear D gene. There are 16 residues in the CDR3. Germline V lookup: CDR1 MDHEN, CDR2 SYDVKM. V was clipped by 2 bases and J by 2 bases, with 12 bases between them.

This rearrangement joins TRBV28 to TRBJ2-1; possibly TRBD2 for D (7 bases). V lost 6 bases and J lost 7, with 22 bases in between. Germline CDR1 and CDR2: MDHEN and SYDVKM. This CDR3 has 16 amino acids. The CDR3 nucleotides are TGTGCCAGCAGCCCCGGCCGGGGGGCTTTGTGGAATGAGCAGTTCTTC. This gives the protein CASSPGRGALWNEQFF.

The chain recombines TRBV19 with TRBJ1-5; D not certain. CDR3 length: 16 residues. Trimming shortened V by 6 bases and J by 3 bases, and 18 bases separated the two germline ends. CDR1 is LNHDA, CDR2 SQIVND, per germline (reference sequence). The CDR3 DNA reads as TGTGCCAGTAGGGATCTTTCCTCGGCCTTCAATCAGCCCCAGCATTTT. It specifies CASRDLSSAFNQPQHF.